These 8 T cell receptor beta chains were all obtained from the same sample, sequenced in a study of spatial heterogeneity in lung cancer (dated by TCRdb to between 2018 and 2021). The time point label of this sample denotes: blood at routine non-recurrence follow-up after resection. The library was obtained by 5' RACE. Sequencer: NextSeq 500. In TCRdb, the public reads were trimmed at Q25 with fastp and aligned with MiXCR, with productive beta chains retained. Every entry covers one CDR3 protein and lists the most common genes and DNA from its rows. In this sample the table shows about 87,000 distinct CDR3 sequences, roughly 21% of which occur a single time. Around a fifth of the sample is taken by the ten largest. The input for sequencing was PBMCs, taken at follow-up. The source is a male donor with early-stage non-small cell lung cancer.

V gene TRBV5-6 combines with J gene TRBJ2-6, with a weak D call TRBD1 (5 bases). Between the trimmed V and J ends, which lost 2 bases and 1 base, there was a span of 7 bases. The germline V gene has CDR1 SGHDT and CDR2 YYEEEE. The CDR3 is 15 amino acids. Here the CDR3 reads CASSFRESGANVLTF. CDR3 DNA sequence: TGTGCCAGCAGCTTCAGGGAATCTGGGGCCAACGTCCTGACTTTC.

This clonotype was detected ten times or more. The J gene is TRBJ2-4, the V gene TRBV20-1; 9 bases fit TRBD2. This CDR3 has 14 amino acids. Losses at the gene ends were 1 base for V and 6 bases for J; bases not matched to a gene: 4. Germline CDR1 reads DFQATT; CDR2 reads SNEGSKA (reference sequence). DNA of the CDR3: TGCAGTGCTAGAGCCGGGACTAGCAGAAACATTCAGTACTTC. It specifies CSARAGTSRNIQYF.

This clonotype occurred a few times. The rearrangement links TRBV5-1 to TRBJ1-1, with D perhaps TRBD1 (5 bases). CDR1 SGHRS and CDR2 YFSETQ come from the germline V gene. The CDR3 runs to 14 residues. Trimming removed 2 bases at V and 1 base at J, with 9 bases between. The CDR3 spells CASSFLTGNTEAFF. CDR3 DNA sequence: TGCGCCAGCAGCTTCCTTACAGGGAACACTGAAGCTTTCTTT.

This clonotype was counted only a few times. This sequence joins TRBV9 and TRBJ1-1; a possible D gene is TRBD1 (6 bases). This CDR3 region has 14 residues. Germline CDR1 and CDR2: SGDLS and YYNGEE. Trimming took off 3 bases at V and 1 base at J, with 10 bases between the two ends. Here the CDR3 DNA reads TGTGCCAGCAGCGAAGGGGGTCGGAACACTGAAGCTTTCTTT. It encodes CASSEGGRNTEAFF.

The chain uses TRBV27 and TRBJ2-7; D possibly corresponds to TRBD2 (6 bases). The CDR3 has 12 residues. Trimming stripped 5 bases from V and 6 bases from J, with 11 bases between. The germline CDR1 and CDR2 sequences are MNHEY and SMNVEV (reference sequence). The CDR3 spells CASSQVGGEQYF. For the CDR3, the DNA is TGTGCCAGCAGTCAAGTCGGGGGCGAGCAGTACTTC.

The rearrangement links TRBV20-1 to TRBJ1-2; 7 positions match TRBD1. The germline CDR1 and CDR2 sequences are DFQATT and SNEGSKA (reference sequence). CDR3 length: 11 residues. The DNA of the CDR3 is TGCAGCAATACAGGGGACTATGGCTACACCTTC. This translates into CSNTGDYGYTF.

The chain couples TRBV10-3 to TRBJ2-7; 12 positions match TRBD1. This CDR3 comprises 14 residues. Losses at the gene ends were 7 bases for V and 7 bases for J; bases not matched to a gene: 8. From germline, CDR1 is ENHRY and CDR2 SYGVKD. This CDR3 reads CAIKRDRGRWEQYF. The CDR3 DNA follows: TGTGCCATCAAGAGGGACAGGGGGCGGTGGGAGCAGTACTTC.

This clonotype was counted a single time. The gene calls are TRBV5-6 and TRBJ2-2; perhaps TRBD2 as D (5 bases). This CDR3 has 16 amino acids. Trimming took off 2 bases at V and 6 bases at J, with 17 bases between the two ends. Per germline, CDR1 SGHDT and CDR2 YYEEEE. CDR3 DNA: TGTGCCAGCAGCTTCGGGCTTTCTGGAGGCGCCGGGGAGCTGTTTTTT. This gives the protein CASSFGLSGGAGELFF. The full variable domain, its missing parts supplied by reference TRBV5-6 and TRBJ2-2, is DAGVTQSPTHLIKTRGQQVTLRCSPKSGHDTVSWYQQALGQGPQFIFQYYEEEERQRGNFPDRFSGHQFPNYSSELNVNALLLGDSALYLCASSFGLSGGAGELFFGEGSRLTVL.